The 21 T cell receptor beta chains below all came from one sample that was sequenced in a study of T cell changes during pregnancy in multiple sclerosis. The assay was immunoSEQ multiplex PCR, and TCRdb's table has in-frame clones only and misses some. The data contain more than 65,000 clones, roughly 92% of them singletons. Specimen: CD4+ T cells from peripheral blood mononuclear cells, collected before pregnancy. These TCRs come from a female donor with multiple sclerosis, enrolled in a pregnancy study.

This clone was detected once. This chain links TRBV29-1 with TRBJ2-4; 8 nucleotides agree with TRBD1. With V trimmed by 5 bases and J by 2 bases, 17 bases remained unmatched. This CDR3 comprises 18 residues. Germline V CDR1 and CDR2: SQVTM, ANQGSEA. CDR3 sequence (DNA): TGCAGCGTTCGGGGGTCACAGGGGGTCGCGGAAACCAAAAACATTCAGTACTTC. Protein sequence: CSVRGSQGVAETKNIQYF.

This clone was counted a single time. This sequence joins TRBV10-2 and TRBJ2-3, with a possible D match to TRBD2 (5 bases). With 0 bases removed from V and 3 bases from J, the gap between germline ends came to 7 bases. This CDR3 is built from 14 residues. Germline V gives CDR1 WSHSY, CDR2 SAAADI. The CDR3 protein is CASSESSGTDTQYF. Here the CDR3 DNA reads TGCGCCAGCAGTGAGTCATCGGGGACAGATACGCAGTATTTT.

This chain uses TRBV21-1 with TRBJ1-1; the D call in the table, TRBD1, was not verified against the DNA. TRBV21-1 is an annotated pseudogene. The CDR3 is made up of 18 amino acids. As DNA, the CDR3 is TGTGCCAGCAGCAAGGGGCGGGACAGGGTAGAATGGAACACTGAAGCTTTCTTT. It specifies CASSKGRDRVEWNTEAFF.

The rearrangement uses TRBV6-6 and TRBJ2-5; 9 nucleotides match TRBD1. The CDR3 extends over 15 amino acids. Per germline, CDR1 MNHNY and CDR2 SVGAGI (reference sequence). Losses at the gene ends were 2 bases for V and 2 bases for J; bases not matched to a gene: 3. The DNA of the CDR3 is TGTGCCAGCAGTTACCCCGGGACAGGGCAAGAGACCCAGTACTTC. As protein: CASSYPGTGQETQYF.

This chain links TRBV6-1 with TRBJ2-7; TRBD1 matches 7 bases. Germline V gives CDR1 MNHNS, CDR2 SASEGT. V lost 2 bases and J lost 3; bases outside the gene matches: 4. This CDR3 contains 14 residues. The CDR3 reads CASSEWGQFYEQYF. CDR3 nucleotides: TGTGCCAGCAGTGAATGGGGACAGTTCTACGAGCAGTACTTC.

The chain joins TRBV5-6 to TRBJ1-2; 10 bases are a match to TRBD1. Germline CDR1 and CDR2: SGHDT and YYEEEE. The CDR3 consists of 17 residues. V lost 4 bases to trimming and J lost 5 bases; unmatched junction nucleotides: 14. DNA of the CDR3: TGTGCCAGCAGCCCCGGGACAGGGGCTATTAGCGGTTATGGCTACACCTTC. It yields the protein CASSPGTGAISGYGYTF.

The gene calls are TRBV5-5 and TRBJ2-4, with D hard to call. The CDR3 is made up of 12 amino acids. Germline V gene sequence: CDR1 SGHKS, CDR2 YYEKEE (reference sequence). V was shortened by 3 bases and J by 4 bases, with 5 bases between the two germline ends. Here the CDR3 reads CASSSLKNIQYF. The CDR3 DNA reads as TGTGCCAGCAGCTCTCTTAAAAACATTCAGTACTTC.

The V call is TRBV5-4, the J call TRBJ1-1; 8 bases match TRBD1. The ends lost 0 bases at V and 5 bases at J; junction bases unmatched: 6. From germline, CDR1 is SGHNT and CDR2 YYREEE (reference sequence). The CDR3 sequence is 15 residues long. CDR3 bases: TGTGCCAGCAGCTTGGAAACCAGGGGGCTTACTGAAGCTTTCTTT. Amino acids: CASSLETRGLTEAFF. Together with reference TRBV5-4 and TRBJ1-1, the CDR3 gives the full variable domain: ETGVTQSPTHLIKTRGQQVTLRCSSQSGHNTVSWYQQALGQGPQFIFQYYREEENGRGNFPPRFSGLQFPNYSSELNVNALELDDSALYLCASSLETRGLTEAFFGQGTRLTVV.

The chain joins TRBV7-6 to TRBJ1-5, with D tentatively TRBD1 (5 bases). Germline V gene data show CDR1 as SGHVS and CDR2 as FNYEAQ. V was clipped by 2 bases and J by 4 bases, with 6 bases between them. The CDR3 length is 13 residues. The CDR3 nucleotides are TGTGCCAGCAGCTTAAGGGGTAATCAGCCCCAGCATTTT. Translating it yields CASSLRGNQPQHF.

Written as DNA, the CDR3 is TGTGCCAGTAGGGTCGGGGTCGGGGACACCGGTCAGCCCCAGCATTTT. Residues: CASRVGVGDTGQPQHF. V gene TRBV19 combines with J gene TRBJ1-5; tentatively, D is TRBD1 (6 bases). CDR3 length: 16 residues. V was clipped by 6 bases and J by 6 bases, with 21 bases between them. The germline V gene has CDR1 LNHDA and CDR2 SQIVND (reference sequence).

The gene calls are TRBV9 and TRBJ1-5; 11 bases are shared with TRBD1. Germline V lookup: CDR1 SGDLS, CDR2 YYNGEE. There are 15 residues in the CDR3. Trimming took 3 bases from V and 4 from J; bases not matched to a gene: 3. The CDR3 protein is CASSAGTGGNQPQHF. The CDR3 nucleotides read TGTGCCAGCAGCGCCGGGACAGGGGGAAATCAGCCCCAGCATTTT. Complete variable domain (other parts from reference TRBV9 and TRBJ1-5): DSGVTQTPKHLITATGQRVTLRCSPRSGDLSVYWYQQSLDQGLQFLIQYYNGEERAKGNILERFSAQQFPDLHSELNLSSLELGDSALYFCASSAGTGGNQPQHFGDGTRLSIL.

The rearrangement joins TRBV9 to TRBJ2-1; 8 bases match TRBD2. Germline CDR1 reads SGDLS; CDR2 reads YYNGEE. Germline trimming cut 3 bases from V and 6 bases from J; bases unmatched to any gene: 5. CDR3 length: 14 residues. The CDR3, as DNA: TGTGCCAGCAGCGCCCGAGCGGGAGCCAATGAGCAGTTCTTC. Amino acid sequence: CASSARAGANEQFF.

V is TRBV10-2 and J is TRBJ1-2; D is uncertain. CDR1 WSHSY and CDR2 SAAADI come from the germline V gene. The CDR3 covers 14 residues. With 2 bases removed from V and 2 bases from J, the gap between germline ends came to 9 bases. CDR3 coding DNA: TGCGCCAGCAGTGAGGGGCCCTCGAACTATGGCTACACCTTC. It encodes CASSEGPSNYGYTF.

The V gene is TRBV6-1, the J gene TRBJ1-2, with D tentatively TRBD1 (6 bases). V dropped 5 bases and J dropped 5 bases, with 15 bases sitting between them. This CDR3 has 14 amino acids. Germline V gene lookup returns CDR1 MNHNS and CDR2 SASEGT. CDR3 nucleotides: TGTGCCAGCAGTCTTAGAGGACAGTTGTATGGCTACACCTTC. This encodes CASSLRGQLYGYTF.

This rearrangement joins TRBV29-1 to TRBJ2-3; TRBD2 matches 8 bases. The germline V gene has CDR1 SQVTM and CDR2 ANQGSEA. The CDR3 length is 15 residues. Trimming took 5 bases from V and 2 from J; bases not matched to a gene: 9. CDR3 sequence reads: CSVHDSGAPTDTQYF. DNA of the CDR3: TGCAGCGTTCATGATAGCGGGGCCCCCACAGATACGCAGTATTTT.

The rearrangement joins TRBV19 to TRBJ2-1; possibly TRBD2 for D (6 bases). V shed 5 bases and J shed 4 bases, with 15 bases lying between them. Germline assignment: CDR1 LNHDA and CDR2 SQIVND (reference sequence). CDR3 size: 15 residues. The CDR3 region has the DNA TGTGCCAGTAGTCGGGCAGCGGGCCGATACAATGAGCAGTTCTTC. Its protein product is CASSRAAGRYNEQFF.

V is TRBV2 and J is TRBJ2-7, with TRBD2 identical over 9 bases. V dropped 3 bases and J dropped 3; count of bases not matched to a gene: 3. Germline loops: CDR1 SNHLY, CDR2 FYNNEI. This CDR3 is 14 amino acids long. This chain's CDR3 is CASSEREGFYEQYF. The DNA of the CDR3 is TGTGCCAGCAGTGAGCGGGAGGGTTTCTACGAGCAGTACTTC.

The chain couples TRBV10-1 to TRBJ2-7; possible D gene TRBD1, 7 bases. Germline assignment: CDR1 WNHNN and CDR2 SYGVQD (reference sequence). Trimming took off 3 bases at V and 4 bases at J, with 16 bases between the two ends. The CDR3 length is 15 residues. CDR3 residues: CASSDLQGGKYEQYF. DNA for the CDR3: TGCGCCAGCAGTGACCTCCAGGGGGGAAAATACGAGCAGTACTTC.

This chain uses TRBV27 with TRBJ2-2, with a possible D match to TRBD2 (5 bases). V lost 7 bases, J lost 2 bases, and 8 bases lay in between. Germline V gene data show CDR1 as MNHEY and CDR2 as SMNVEV (reference sequence). The length of the CDR3 is 13 residues. CDR3 residues: CASKRFNTGELFF. In DNA form, the CDR3 reads TGTGCCAGCAAGCGGTTTAACACCGGGGAGCTGTTTTTT.

The chain has TRBV11-1 and TRBJ2-6, with D hard to call. This CDR3 has 16 amino acids. Germline CDR1 is SGHAT and CDR2 is FQDESV (reference sequence). V was trimmed by 1 base and J by 0 bases, leaving 7 bases between them. CDR3 sequence: CASSLGWSSGANVLTF. The CDR3 coding sequence is TGTGCCAGCAGCTTAGGGTGGAGCTCTGGGGCCAACGTCCTGACTTTC.

The rearrangement joins TRBV9 to TRBJ2-1, with 9 bases aligning to TRBD1. Germline V gives CDR1 SGDLS, CDR2 YYNGEE. With 5 bases clipped from V and 13 bases from J, the junction kept 16 bases outside the gene matches. CDR3 length: 15 amino acids. This chain's CDR3 is CASSRRDRDPGEQFF. CDR3 in DNA: TGTGCCAGCAGTCGCCGGGACAGGGACCCGGGGGAACAGTTCTTC.